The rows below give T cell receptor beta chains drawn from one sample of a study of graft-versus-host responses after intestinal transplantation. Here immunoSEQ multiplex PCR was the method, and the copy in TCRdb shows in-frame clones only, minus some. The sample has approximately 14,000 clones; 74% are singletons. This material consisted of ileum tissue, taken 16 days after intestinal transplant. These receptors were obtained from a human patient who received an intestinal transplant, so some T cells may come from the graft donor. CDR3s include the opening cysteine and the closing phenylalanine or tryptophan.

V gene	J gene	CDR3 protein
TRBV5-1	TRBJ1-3	CASSGASGNTIYF
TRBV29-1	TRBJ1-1	CSVETPHDFSVEAFF
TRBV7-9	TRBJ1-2	CASSQTTGNNYGYTF
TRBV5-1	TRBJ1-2	CASRKDTTPSYGYTF
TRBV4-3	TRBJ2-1	CASSQDTSSYNEQFF
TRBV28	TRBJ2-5	CASSHRDFQETQYF
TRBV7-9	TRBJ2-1	CASSPTLGSYNEQFF
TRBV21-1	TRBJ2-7	CASSKSDRGWGEQYF
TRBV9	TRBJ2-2	CASSVGGRELFF
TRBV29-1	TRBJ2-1	CSVESGVSGNEQFF
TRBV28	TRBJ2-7	CASSLSPGDRPYEQYF
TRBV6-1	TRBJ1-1	CASSETGRGAEAFF
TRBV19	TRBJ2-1	CASSSSEAGVRNEQFF
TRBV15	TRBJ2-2	CATSRLGLAGHTGELFF
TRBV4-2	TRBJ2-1	CASSLWTGGSYNEQFF
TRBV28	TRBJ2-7	CASSLGLLREQYF
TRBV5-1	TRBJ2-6	CASSFNSGANVLTF
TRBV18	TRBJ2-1	CASSSQTDQQFF
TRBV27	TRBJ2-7	CASSRAGGQFYEQYF
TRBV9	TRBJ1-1	CASSVVSGWYTEAFF
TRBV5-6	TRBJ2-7	CASSPGGQLFTYEQYF
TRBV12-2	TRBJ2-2	CASRLRGGLDTGELFF
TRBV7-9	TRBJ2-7	CASSHTGLSYEQYF
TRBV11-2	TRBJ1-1	CASSPRTTRGLQAFF
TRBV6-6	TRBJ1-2	CASGLTGTNYGYTF
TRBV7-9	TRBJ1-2	CASSFAGNYGYTF
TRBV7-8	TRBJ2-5	CASSLPADREETQYF
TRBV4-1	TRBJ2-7	CASSQILAETYEQYF
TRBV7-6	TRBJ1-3	CASSLAPRRDGNTTYF